Listed below are T cell receptor beta chains from one sample, sequenced in a study of T cell repertoires in cytomegalovirus infection. These receptors' targets are unknown. Via MiXCR, TCRdb re-called the reads, giving one row per CDR3 protein. The sample records over 50,000 distinct CDR3 sequences, around 20% being singletons. Sequencing was performed on CD8+ T cells from cultured PBMCs, taken from culture after CMV antigen stimulation. These receptors originate from a human donor in good health (CMV status not recorded). Some clones in this sample may be carry-over from other donors' samples. Each CDR3 is given with its conserved first and last residue. D genes are given only for firm matches. Size values are once, few and many counts, or a class for expanded clones, and some rows have none.

V gene,clone size,J gene,D gene,CDR3 DNA,CDR3 protein
TRBV7-6,.,TRBJ2-1,.,TGTGCCAGCAGCTTTGGGGGAGACCTCTCCTACAATGAGCAGTTCTTC,CASSFGGDLSYNEQFF
TRBV4-1,.,TRBJ2-2,TRBD1,TGCGCCAGCAGCCCACAGGGGGAAGCCGGGGAGCTGTTTTTT,CASSPQGEAGELFF
TRBV7-2,few,TRBJ1-5,.,TGTGCCAGCAGCTTTTGGTTACCAGCTTCCGGCAATCAGCCCCAGCATTTT,CASSFWLPASGNQPQHF
TRBV9,few,TRBJ1-1,.,TGTGCCAGCAGCGTAGGGGGAACCAGGGTGAACACTGAAGCTTTCTTT,CASSVGGTRVNTEAFF
TRBV19,.,TRBJ2-1,TRBD2,TGTGCCAGTAGTATCCCTCGGGAGGTCAGGGTCTCCTACAATGAGCAGTTCTTC,CASSIPREVRVSYNEQFF
TRBV27,.,TRBJ1-2,.,TGTGCCAGCAGTTTATCCTTGGGGGGGGGCGATGGCTACACCTTC,CASSLSLGGGDGYTF
TRBV5-4,.,TRBJ2-2,.,TGTGCCAGCAGCGGGGGTAACACCGGGGAGCTGTTTTTT,CASSGGNTGELFF
TRBV9,.,TRBJ2-3,TRBD2,TGTGCCAGCAGCGTAGCTACGGCGGGGGGGCCAGATACGCAGTATTTT,CASSVATAGGPDTQYF
TRBV28,few,TRBJ1-5,.,TGTGCCAGCAGTTTATCCCAGGGACTTAGCAATCAGCCCCAGCATTTT,CASSLSQGLSNQPQHF
TRBV7-8,.,TRBJ2-7,.,TGTGCCAGCAGCTTAGCGACGGGGATCTACGAGCAGTACTTC,CASSLATGIYEQYF
TRBV11-2,.,TRBJ2-7,.,TGTGCCAGCAGCTTAGTCCGGGGTTACGAGCAGTACTTC,CASSLVRGYEQYF
TRBV12-3/TRBV12-4,few,TRBJ1-1,.,TGTGCCAGCAGGCCATCCCAAAGGGAAGCTTTCTTT,CASRPSQREAFF
TRBV12-3/TRBV12-4,.,TRBJ1-5,.,TGTGCCAGCAGTGTTGAGGGAAGCAATCAGCCCCAGCATTTT,CASSVEGSNQPQHF
TRBV6-2/TRBV6-3,few,TRBJ1-2,.,TGTGCCAGCAGTTACGTCTCGACTAACTATGGCTACACCTTC,CASSYVSTNYGYTF
TRBV6-5,.,TRBJ2-7,TRBD1,TGTGCCAGCAGCCAAGGACAGGGATGGTACGAGCAGTACTTC,CASSQGQGWYEQYF
TRBV7-2,.,TRBJ2-5,.,TGTGCCAGCAGCTCCTTAGGGACCCCACGACAGACCCAGTACTTC,CASSSLGTPRQTQYF